The clone carrying this T cell receptor (beta chain) has more than one count but fewer than ten. Its antigen is currently unknown. Germline CDR1 reads MNHEY; CDR2 reads SMNVEV (reference sequence). The CDR3 is 15 residues long. V gave up 3 bases and J gave up 2 bases; unmatched junction bases: 5. The data were obtained in a study of T-cell reconstitution after alpha-beta-depleted transplantation in children. General study results and limits: Several hundred expanded graft clones reportedly gave rise to the alpha-beta T cells present about two months after transplant.

Construction of the TCRbeta library involved unique molecular identifiers. Each CDR3 protein is one row after TCRdb ran MiXCR on the PCR reads. The sample includes about 350,000 distinct CDR3 sequences, 15% to 20% seen only once; the top ten take about 41%. V usage is TRBV27 and J usage is TRBJ2-5, with 8 bases lining up with TRBD1. This specimen was PBMCs, mostly from graft donor cells, taken 360 days after TCRalphabeta/CD19-depleted stem cell transplant. This receptor was taken from a male patient aged 2-15 years who had a stem cell transplant for acute lymphoblastic leukemia, so the T cells may come from the graft donor. The CDR3: CASSFGTGGQETQYF. The CDR3 DNA sequence: TGTGCCAGCAGTTTCGGGACAGGCGGTCAAGAGACCCAGTACTTC.